The 16 T cell receptor beta chains below come from one sample, sequenced in a study of a mutant IDH1 vaccine in newly diagnosed glioma. Data came from immunoSEQ multiplex PCR; TCRdb stores just in-frame clones and leaves some out. The data hold tens of thousands of clones, with about four fifths observed a single time. Time point of the sample: week 23, last vaccination. Every vaccination contained 300 ug of the mutant IDH1 20-mer peptide and was paired with topical imiquimod. Antigen specificity for these receptors is unknown. The source was PBMCs, collected from a glioma patient whose treatment included an IDH1 peptide vaccine. Source of these receptors: a middle-aged man with glioma.

The chain recombines TRBV29-1 with TRBJ1-1; D gene ambiguous. Germline values: CDR1 SQVTM, CDR2 ANQGSEA. Trimming removed 2 bases at V and 1 base at J, with 8 bases between. The CDR3 has 13 residues. CDR3 DNA sequence: TGCAGCGTTGAATTTGGTGGGAACACTGAAGCTTTCTTT. This sequence encodes CSVEFGGNTEAFF.

V and J are TRBV15 and TRBJ2-7; TRBD1 matches at 10 bases. Germline lookup yields CDR1 LNHNV and CDR2 YYDKDF (reference sequence). V lost 4 bases and J lost 9; bases outside the gene matches: 9. The CDR3 loop spans 14 amino acids. This chain's CDR3 is CATSMGQGFDRQYF. CDR3 nucleotides: TGTGCCACCAGCATGGGACAGGGGTTTGATAGGCAGTACTTC.

The CDR3 loop reads CASSGHGPYNEQFF. Written as DNA, the CDR3 is TGTGCCAGCAGCGGACACGGACCCTACAATGAGCAGTTCTTC. The rearrangement uses TRBV28 and TRBJ2-1; a possible D gene is TRBD1 (5 bases). The CDR3 runs 14 residues. Trimming took 6 bases from V and 2 from J, leaving 11 bases between them. CDR1 is MDHEN, CDR2 SYDVKM, per germline. Filled out from reference TRBV28 and TRBJ2-1, the complete variable domain reads DVKVTQSSRYLVKRTGEKVFLECVQDMDHENMFWYRQDPGLGLRLIYFSYDVKMKEKGDIPEGYSVSREKKERFSLILESASTNQTSMYLCASSGHGPYNEQFFGPGTRLTVL.

The count of this clone is one. Distinct nucleotide sequences in the sample also encode this CDR3. The chain links TRBV5-1 to TRBJ1-5; no clear D. CDR1 is SGHRS, CDR2 YFSETQ, per germline. This CDR3 contains 14 residues. The germline V and J ends were trimmed by 0 bases and 4 bases, with 8 bases remaining between them. For the CDR3, the DNA is TGCGCCAGCAGCTTGGAAGGCGGGAATCAGCCCCAGCATTTT. Translation gives CASSLEGGNQPQHF.

This clone appeared a few times. The V and J genes are TRBV2 and TRBJ1-2; tentatively, D is TRBD1 (6 bases). Germline CDR1 and CDR2: SNHLY and FYNNEI. Trimming shortened V by 5 bases and J by 7 bases, and 14 bases separated the two germline ends. The CDR3 covers 13 residues. The CDR3 nucleotides are TGTGCCAGCAGTCTCAGGGGAGGCGGTGGCTACACCTTC. It codes for CASSLRGGGGYTF.

The chain couples TRBV15 to TRBJ1-2; no clear D. The CDR3 length is 12 residues. The germline V gene has CDR1 LNHNV and CDR2 YYDKDF (reference sequence). V lost 5 bases and J 3 bases, leaving 7 bases between the germline ends. The CDR3 bases are TGTGCCACCAGCCAAGGAGACTATGGCTACACCTTC. Translation: CATSQGDYGYTF.

The chain's CDR3 is CASSPLDGYEQYF. The CDR3 nucleotides are TGTGCCAGCTCACCCTTGGACGGTTACGAGCAGTACTTC. The chain is built from TRBV18 and TRBJ2-7, with unresolved D. The CDR3 runs 13 residues. The V gene lost 3 bases and the J gene lost 4 bases, with 10 bases spanning the gap. The germline V gene encodes CDR1 KGHSH and CDR2 LQKENI.

CDR3 amino acids: CASRSPGRGWGEKLFF. Here the CDR3 DNA reads TGTGCCAGTAGGTCCCCCGGCAGGGGCTGGGGAGAAAAACTGTTTTTT. This chain uses TRBV19 with TRBJ1-4; possible D gene TRBD1, 6 bases. Per germline, CDR1 LNHDA and CDR2 SQIVND (reference sequence). The CDR3 contains 16 residues. V was trimmed by 6 bases and J by 8 bases, leaving 22 bases between them.

The chain combines TRBV4-1 with TRBJ1-2, with D possibly being TRBD1 (5 bases). The CDR3 is 14 residues long. V lost 3 bases and J 4 bases, leaving 12 bases between the germline ends. Germline-derived CDR1 and CDR2 are MGHRA and YSYEKL. CDR3 in amino acids: CASSHEGIGYGYTF. The CDR3 DNA is TGCGCCAGCAGCCATGAGGGGATCGGCTATGGCTACACCTTC.

The V and J genes are TRBV6-6 and TRBJ2-2, with D possibly matching TRBD2 (5 bases). In germline, CDR1 is MNHNY, CDR2 SVGAGI (reference sequence). Trimming shortened V by 5 bases and J by 7 bases, and 14 bases separated the two germline ends. The CDR3 totals 14 residues. The CDR3, as DNA: TGTGCCAGCAGTGTTCCGGGGTCTAGCGGGGAGCTGTTTTTT. Amino acids: CASSVPGSSGELFF.

J is TRBJ2-5 and V is TRBV2; D not certain. This CDR3 region has 12 residues. Germline V gene data show CDR1 as SNHLY and CDR2 as FYNNEI. V dropped 6 bases and J dropped 1 base, with 6 bases sitting between them. CDR3 in amino acids: CASRITQETQYF. The CDR3, as DNA: TGTGCCAGCAGAATCACCCAAGAGACCCAGTACTTC.

The chain carries TRBV27 and TRBJ2-7, with D possibly matching TRBD1 (7 bases). The V end lost 4 bases, the J end lost 2 bases, and 21 bases lay between the germline ends. The CDR3 is 17 amino acids. CDR1 is MNHEY, CDR2 SMNVEV, per germline (reference sequence). The CDR3 nucleotides are TGTGCCAGCAGTTCCACTACGACCAGGGGGGTGACCTACGAGCAGTACTTC. Protein sequence: CASSSTTTRGVTYEQYF.

The CDR3 is CASSYDRGYGYTF. The DNA of the CDR3 is TGTGCCAGCAGCTATGATCGGGGGTATGGCTACACCTTC. V and J are TRBV13 and TRBJ1-2, with D possibly being TRBD1 (5 bases). With 4 bases removed from V and 5 bases from J, the gap between germline ends came to 11 bases. This CDR3 has 13 residues. CDR1 is PRHDT, CDR2 FYEKMQ, per germline (reference sequence).

The chain uses TRBV5-1 and TRBJ1-1, with TRBD1 identical over 8 bases. The germline gives CDR1 SGHRS, CDR2 YFSETQ. V trimming: 4 bases; J trimming: 8 bases; junction bases outside the gene matches: 13. CDR3 length: 15 amino acids. CDR3 DNA: TGCGCCAGCAGCAGGACCGGGACAGGCTCCCCCGAAGCTTTCTTT. Its translation is CASSRTGTGSPEAFF.

The rearrangement joins TRBV6-1 to TRBJ2-3; D gene uncertain. Germline V lookup: CDR1 MNHNS, CDR2 SASEGT. The CDR3 length is 10 residues. V lost 10 bases, J lost 6 bases, and 8 bases lay in between. CDR3 loop: CAIWSDTQYF. As DNA, the CDR3 is TGTGCCATCTGGTCGGATACGCAGTATTTT.

The count of this clone is one. CDR3 DNA sequence: TGTGCCAGCAGCTTAGCTCCCTCAAAAGAAAACTATGGCTACACCTTC. This gives the protein CASSLAPSKENYGYTF. The chain combines TRBV7-2 with TRBJ1-2; D unclear. The V gene's germline CDR1 is SGHTA and CDR2 FQGNSA. The CDR3 contains 16 residues. V was cut by 0 bases and J by 2 bases, with 13 bases left in between. Complete variable domain (other parts from reference TRBV7-2 and TRBJ1-2): GAGVSQSPSNKVTEKGKDVELRCDPISGHTALYWYRQSLGQGLEFLIYFQGNSAPDKSGLPSDRFSAERTGGSVSTLTIQRTQQEDSAVYLCASSLAPSKENYGYTFGSGTRLTVV.